The 31 T cell receptor beta chains below come from one sample, sequenced in a study of blood T cell repertoires in COVID-19 (dated by TCRdb to the early 2020s). The protocol used for the library was the immunoSEQ multiplex PCR assay. TCRdb took over this immuneACCESS table, retaining in-frame rearrangements with V and J assigned. Such tables are incomplete; in checked studies, under half of the missing clones stem from an unresolved V gene, and the remainder is unexplained. The sample contains 110,000 to 150,000 clones, about 87% of them found a single time. Clones ranked in the top ten supply approximately 5.4% of the sample. Sequenced sample: peripheral blood. These receptors came from a human donor in a cohort sampled during active COVID-19.

This clone has more than one count but fewer than ten. The chain employs TRBV2 and TRBJ2-3, with 7 nucleotides matching TRBD2. The germline V gene encodes CDR1 SNHLY and CDR2 FYNNEI. The CDR3 is made up of 15 amino acids. V shed 4 bases and J 0 bases; nucleotides not matched to a gene: 4. DNA of the CDR3: TGTGCCAGCAGTGTCGGGGGGTGGAGCACAGATACGCAGTATTTT. This translates into CASSVGGWSTDTQYF. Full variable domain (missing parts from reference TRBV2 and TRBJ2-3): EPEVTQTPSHQVTQMGQEVILRCVPISNHLYFYWYRQILGQKVEFLVSFYNNEISEKSEIFDDQFSVERPDGSNFTLKIRSTKLEDSAMYFCASSVGGWSTDTQYFGPGTRLTVL.

The V gene is TRBV28, the J gene TRBJ2-2; 8 bases are a match to TRBD2. Germline CDR1 and CDR2: MDHEN and SYDVKM. This CDR3 has 15 amino acids. V shed 10 bases and J 6 bases; nucleotides not matched to a gene: 13. As DNA, the CDR3 is TGTGCCACTCTACGCCGGGGCGGGGGGTCCGGGGAGCTGTTTTTT. Encoded protein: CATLRRGGGSGELFF. Filled out from reference TRBV28 and TRBJ2-2, the complete variable domain reads DVKVTQSSRYLVKRTGEKVFLECVQDMDHENMFWYRQDPGLGLRLIYFSYDVKMKEKGDIPEGYSVSREKKERFSLILESASTNQTSMYLCATLRRGGGSGELFFGEGSRLTVL.

This sequence joins TRBV4-1 and TRBJ1-5; D is uncertain. CDR1 and CDR2 (germline): MGHRA, YSYEKL. This CDR3 spans 13 amino acids. V was trimmed by 4 bases and J by 4 bases, leaving 8 bases between them. The CDR3 loop is CASSLTGNQPQHF. Written as DNA, the CDR3 is TGCGCCAGCAGCCTCACCGGTAATCAGCCCCAGCATTTT.

The chain combines TRBV5-6 with TRBJ1-2; TRBD1 matches 7 bases. V gave up 3 bases and J gave up 3 bases; unmatched junction bases: 2. The germline gives CDR1 SGHDT, CDR2 YYEEEE. The CDR3 loop spans 13 amino acids. CDR3 DNA sequence: TGTGCCAGCAGCTATGGGACAGACTATGGCTACACCTTC. It yields the protein CASSYGTDYGYTF.

The CDR3 sequence: CASSQATAGELFF. The CDR3 DNA reads as TGTGCCAGCAGCCAAGCTACGGCCGGGGAGCTGTTTTTT. The chain combines TRBV14 with TRBJ2-2; D gene ambiguous. The CDR3 consists of 13 residues. Germline V gene lookup returns CDR1 SGHDN and CDR2 FVKESK. V was clipped by 1 base and J by 6 bases, with 6 bases between them.

The chain employs TRBV30 and TRBJ2-2, with a weak D call TRBD1 (5 bases). V was trimmed by 1 base and J by 5 bases, leaving 8 bases between them. The CDR3 totals 13 residues. Germline CDR1 and CDR2: GTSNPN and SVGIG (reference sequence). The CDR3 coding sequence is TGTGCCTGGAGTGCCGACAGTACCGGGGAGCTGTTTTTT. Residues: CAWSADSTGELFF.

V gene TRBV19 combines with J gene TRBJ1-5; the match to TRBD1 covers 11 bases. The germline V gene encodes CDR1 LNHDA and CDR2 SQIVND (reference sequence). The CDR3 spans 13 residues. J gave up 5 bases and V 6 bases, and 0 bases lay outside the gene matches. The CDR3 DNA sequence: TGTGCCAGTAGGGGACAGGGGGATCAGCCCCAGCATTTT. This encodes CASRGQGDQPQHF.

This chain joins TRBV19 and TRBJ2-1; 9 bases match TRBD1. V shed 5 bases, J shed 6 bases, and the junction held 8 bases outside the gene matches. Germline values: CDR1 LNHDA, CDR2 SQIVND (reference sequence). This CDR3 contains 15 residues. Here the CDR3 DNA reads TGTGCCAGTAGTCCCCCGGGACAGGGCTTCAATGAGCAGTTCTTC. Translation: CASSPPGQGFNEQFF. Looking up the rest from reference TRBV19 and TRBJ2-1 gives the full variable domain: DGGITQSPKYLFRKEGQNVTLSCEQNLNHDAMYWYRQDPGQGLRLIYYSQIVNDFQKGDIAEGYSVSREKKESFPLTVTSAQKNPTAFYLCASSPPGQGFNEQFFGPGTRLTVL.

The chain employs TRBV30 and TRBJ2-1; 9 bases are shared with TRBD2. The CDR3 loop spans 11 amino acids. V shed 0 bases, J shed 14 bases, and the junction held 2 bases outside the gene matches. Germline CDR1 GTSNPN, CDR2 SVGIG (reference sequence). DNA of the CDR3: TGTGCCTGGAGTGTAGCGGGGGGTAAGTTCTTC. It encodes CAWSVAGGKFF.

This clone has more than one count but fewer than ten. The genes are TRBV5-8 and TRBJ2-5, with 8 bases aligning to TRBD2. Germline CDR1 reads SGHTS; CDR2 reads YDEGEE. Trimming cost V 6 bases and J 0 bases; bases outside gene matches: 10. The CDR3 totals 16 residues. This CDR3 reads CASTRGGRTNQETQYF. As DNA, the CDR3 is TGTGCCAGCACCCGGGGGGGTAGAACAAACCAAGAGACCCAGTACTTC.

This clone was seen just once. This sequence joins TRBV9 and TRBJ1-3; TRBD1 aligns across 9 bases. Germline lookup yields CDR1 SGDLS and CDR2 YYNGEE. The ends lost 2 bases at V and 3 bases at J; junction bases unmatched: 9. The CDR3 loop spans 17 amino acids. In nucleotides, the CDR3 is TGTGCCAGCAGCGTGGGGGTCCGGGACAGGGTTGGAAACACCATATATTTT. Its protein product is CASSVGVRDRVGNTIYF.

The chain joins TRBV2 to TRBJ2-7; 7 nucleotides align to TRBD1. Germline CDR1 and CDR2: SNHLY and FYNNEI. The trim removed 5 bases at V and 3 bases at J, leaving 1 base unmatched. This CDR3 spans 12 amino acids. DNA of the CDR3: TGTGCCAGCAGTAGGGACAGCTACGAGCAGTACTTC. It encodes CASSRDSYEQYF.

This clone was seen only a few times. V and J are TRBV7-9 and TRBJ1-6; 7 bases agree with TRBD1. The CDR3 extends over 14 amino acids. In germline, CDR1 is SEHNR, CDR2 FQNEAQ (reference sequence). Trimming removed 4 bases from V and 6 bases from J; junction bases left unmatched: 3. CDR3 amino acids: CASSSTGANSPLHF. Written as DNA, the CDR3 is TGTGCCAGCAGCTCCACAGGGGCTAATTCACCCCTCCACTTT.

This clone was seen only a few times. The genes are TRBV4-1 and TRBJ2-7, with 11 bases lining up with TRBD2. CDR3 length equals 15 residues. Losses at the gene ends were 4 bases for V and 2 bases for J; bases not matched to a gene: 4. Per the germline V gene, CDR1 is MGHRA and CDR2 is YSYEKL. The CDR3: CASSLGTSGAYEQYF. The CDR3, as DNA: TGCGCCAGCAGCCTAGGGACTAGCGGAGCCTACGAGCAGTACTTC.

The J gene is TRBJ2-1, the V gene TRBV27; 8 bases are a match to TRBD2. The CDR3 runs 17 residues. Germline values: CDR1 MNHEY, CDR2 SMNVEV (reference sequence). Trimming took 8 bases from V and 7 from J; bases not matched to a gene: 19. Written as DNA, the CDR3 is TGTGCCAGCGGCAATCTAGAGGGTCTAGCGGGTAGGAATGAGCAGTTCTTC. Protein sequence: CASGNLEGLAGRNEQFF.

As regards this clone: The identical CDR3 is also encoded by other nucleotide sequences in the sample. The gene calls are TRBV7-9 and TRBJ1-6; tentative D call: TRBD1 (6 bases). Germline CDR1 is SEHNR and CDR2 is FQNEAQ (reference sequence). Deletions cut 3 bases from V and 7 bases from J, with 10 bases between. This CDR3 spans 14 amino acids. CDR3 amino acids: CASSLDSLNSPLHF. The CDR3 DNA follows: TGTGCCAGCAGCTTGGACAGTTTAAATTCACCCCTCCACTTT.

The chain recombines TRBV27 with TRBJ2-3, with D perhaps matching TRBD1 (7 bases). V dropped 4 bases and J dropped 0 bases, with 11 bases sitting between them. The CDR3 loop spans 15 amino acids. Germline CDR1 and CDR2: MNHEY and SMNVEV (reference sequence). The CDR3 DNA is TGTGCCAGCAGTTGGAGGGGGCTTAGCACAGATACGCAGTATTTT. Translation gives CASSWRGLSTDTQYF.

The CDR3 DNA follows: TGTGCCAGCAGGCGGGACAGGGGCCTCTATGGCTACACCTTC. It encodes CASRRDRGLYGYTF. The rearrangement links TRBV6-5 to TRBJ1-2; TRBD1 aligns across 10 bases. Trimming removed 6 bases from V and 4 bases from J; junction bases left unmatched: 5. Germline V gene lookup returns CDR1 MNHEY and CDR2 SVGAGI. This CDR3 region has 14 residues.

This rearrangement joins TRBV9 to TRBJ1-1, with D uncertain. Germline-derived CDR1 and CDR2 are SGDLS and YYNGEE. The CDR3 contains 14 residues. V was pared by 4 bases and J by 2 bases, with 12 bases between. The CDR3 loop reads CASSPSGLNTEAFF. In DNA, the CDR3 is TGTGCCAGCAGCCCCTCAGGATTAAACACTGAAGCTTTCTTT. Combining the CDR3 with reference TRBV9 and TRBJ1-1 gives the whole variable domain DSGVTQTPKHLITATGQRVTLRCSPRSGDLSVYWYQQSLDQGLQFLIQYYNGEERAKGNILERFSAQQFPDLHSELNLSSLELGDSALYFCASSPSGLNTEAFFGQGTRLTVV.

The J gene is TRBJ2-3, the V gene TRBV29-1; the D gene is possibly TRBD2 (7 bases). This CDR3 region has 14 residues. The ends were cut back, 6 bases at V and 3 bases at J, with 16 bases in the middle. Germline V gene sequence: CDR1 SQVTM, CDR2 ANQGSEA. CDR3 nucleotide sequence: TGCAGCGTGCCCGGCGGGGGCGTGACAGATACGCAGTATTTT. Translated, it gives CSVPGGGVTDTQYF.

CDR3 in amino acids: CASSPWDRATDEQFF. CDR3 DNA: TGTGCCAGCAGTCCCTGGGACAGGGCTACCGATGAGCAGTTCTTC. The J gene is TRBJ2-1, the V gene TRBV28; TRBD1 matches 9 bases. Germline V gives CDR1 MDHEN, CDR2 SYDVKM. The CDR3 is 15 residues long. The V segment lost 5 bases and the J segment 8 bases; nucleotides outside the gene matches: 10.

The chain employs TRBV19 and TRBJ2-2; tentatively, D is TRBD2 (5 bases). Germline V gene data show CDR1 as LNHDA and CDR2 as SQIVND (reference sequence). The CDR3 runs to 16 residues. Trimming took off 4 bases at V and 2 bases at J, with 14 bases between the two ends. This CDR3 is CASSNLDRGNTGELFF. In DNA form, the CDR3 reads TGTGCCAGTAGTAACCTTGATCGGGGTAACACCGGGGAGCTGTTTTTT.

The rearrangement links TRBV3-1 (or the pseudogene TRBV3-2) to TRBJ2-1; a weak D match, TRBD1 (6 bases). The germline V gene has CDR1 LGHDT and CDR2 YNNKEL (reference sequence). V lost 1 base and J lost 8, with 9 bases in between. CDR3 size: 13 residues. The DNA for the CDR3 is TGTGCCAGCAGCCAAGTTTGGACAGATGAGCAGTTCTTC. Protein: CASSQVWTDEQFF.

This chain links TRBV7-9 with TRBJ1-2; unclear D gene. From germline, CDR1 is SEHNR and CDR2 FQNEAQ (reference sequence). Deletions cut 5 bases from V and 6 bases from J, with 19 bases between. This CDR3 spans 15 amino acids. The CDR3 nucleotides are TGTGCCAGCAGCCAGTCAAGGAGGGAAGTTCATGGCTACACCTTC. The encoded protein is CASSQSRREVHGYTF.

The chain uses TRBV12-2 and TRBJ2-7; the tabulated D call, TRBD1, remains unverified against the DNA. TRBV12-2 constitutes a pseudogene. The CDR3 runs to 16 residues. CDR3 protein: CASRTFPTGGRNEQYF. The CDR3 DNA follows: TGTGCAAGTCGCACCTTCCCGACAGGGGGCAGGAACGAGCAGTACTTC.

The V call is TRBV10-2, the J call TRBJ2-1; 7 bases are a match to TRBD2. Losses at the gene ends were 11 bases for V and 4 bases for J; bases not matched to a gene: 14. The CDR3 length is 15 residues. The V gene's germline CDR1 is WSHSY and CDR2 SAAADI. This CDR3 is CASSPSGTGYNEQFF. The CDR3 bases are TGCGCCTCATCCCCAAGCGGGACGGGATACAATGAGCAGTTCTTC.

The chain joins TRBV27 to TRBJ1-5, with a tentative D call TRBD1 (5 bases). V lost 0 bases to trimming and J lost 7 bases, with 10 bases between them. This CDR3 is built from 14 residues. CDR1 is MNHEY, CDR2 SMNVEV, per germline (reference sequence). In DNA, the CDR3 is TGTGCCAGCAGTTTATCAGGGGCGCGGCAGCCCCAGCATTTT. Its protein product is CASSLSGARQPQHF.

CDR3 region: CASSPGHIQETQYF. CDR3 nucleotides: TGTGCCAGCAGCCCGGGACACATCCAAGAGACCCAGTACTTC. V and J are TRBV7-9 and TRBJ2-5; tentative D call: TRBD1 (6 bases). CDR1 and CDR2 (germline): SEHNR, FQNEAQ (reference sequence). CDR3 length: 14 amino acids. Trimming removed 5 bases at V and 1 base at J, with 11 bases between. The variable domain in full, with the rest retrieved from reference TRBV7-9 and TRBJ2-5, is DTGVSQNPRHKITKRGQNVTFRCDPISEHNRLYWYRQTLGQGPEFLTYFQNEAQLEKSRLLSDRFSAERPKGSFSTLEIQRTEQGDSAMYLCASSPGHIQETQYFGPGTRLLVL.

This chain links TRBV11-2 with TRBJ1-3; 9 bases align to TRBD1. Germline assignment: CDR1 SGHAT and CDR2 FQNNGV. CDR3 size: 18 residues. Unmatched junction bases numbered 13, after V lost 5 bases and J lost 2 bases. The CDR3 sequence is CASSPKPGQGRAGNTIYF. The CDR3 nucleotides are TGTGCCAGCAGCCCCAAACCGGGACAGGGACGGGCTGGAAACACCATATATTTT.

J is TRBJ2-7 and V is TRBV29-1; D gene uncertain. The germline CDR1 and CDR2 sequences are SQVTM and ANQGSEA. V lost 4 bases and J 3 bases, leaving 7 bases between the germline ends. CDR3 size: 11 residues. CDR3 residues: CSVVGRYEQYF. In DNA form, the CDR3 reads TGCAGCGTTGTGGGCCGCTACGAGCAGTACTTC.

The V and J genes are TRBV2 and TRBJ2-3; 8 bases fit TRBD2. The junction had 9 bases not matched to a gene; V was cut back by 7 bases and J by 0 bases. Germline CDR1 SNHLY, CDR2 FYNNEI. The CDR3 covers 16 residues. The CDR3 region is CASNRLAGNSTDTQYF. DNA for the CDR3: TGTGCCAGCAACCGTTTAGCGGGGAACAGCACAGATACGCAGTATTTT.